Below are 19 T cell receptor beta chains sequenced from a single sample in a study of cytomegalovirus exposure and HLA in healthy donors. The study ran its PCR with 60 Vbeta and 13 Jbeta primers. Only in-frame clones appear in the TCRdb table, and some are missing; sequencing was by immunoSEQ multiplex PCR. The repertoire holds some 150,000 clones, with around four fifths as singletons. Input material: PBMCs. All receptors derive from a woman aged 45-60 years in good health and CMV-seronegative.

The rearrangement joins TRBV7-9 to TRBJ2-5, with TRBD1 identical over 7 bases. V was clipped by 5 bases and J by 1 base; unmatched bases: 4. This CDR3 has 14 residues. CDR1 is SEHNR, CDR2 FQNEAQ, per germline (reference sequence). The CDR3 loop is CASSPRGSQETQYF. The CDR3 nucleotides are TGTGCCAGCAGCCCCAGGGGGAGCCAAGAGACCCAGTACTTC.

CDR3 DNA sequence: TGTGCCAGCAGCACCTACACAGATACGCAGTATTTT. Protein product: CASSTYTDTQYF. The V call is TRBV7-2, the J call TRBJ2-3; D unclear. The ends were cut back, 5 bases at V and 2 bases at J, with 5 bases in the middle. CDR3 length: 12 residues. Looked up from germline, CDR1 is SGHTA and CDR2 is FQGNSA. Looking up the rest from reference TRBV7-2 and TRBJ2-3 gives the full variable domain: GAGVSQSPSNKVTEKGKDVELRCDPISGHTALYWYRQSLGQGLEFLIYFQGNSAPDKSGLPSDRFSAERTGGSVSTLTIQRTQQEDSAVYLCASSTYTDTQYFGPGTRLTVL.

This chain uses TRBV5-4 with TRBJ2-4, with 10 bases identical to TRBD1. This CDR3 comprises 17 residues. The V gene's germline CDR1 is SGHNT and CDR2 YYREEE (reference sequence). V shed 4 bases, J shed 0 bases, and the junction held 7 bases outside the gene matches. CDR3 nucleotides: TGTGCCAGCAGCCCTCGACAGGGGGCCGGAGCCAAAAACATTCAGTACTTC. Translation gives CASSPRQGAGAKNIQYF. Combining the CDR3 with reference TRBV5-4 and TRBJ2-4 gives the whole variable domain ETGVTQSPTHLIKTRGQQVTLRCSSQSGHNTVSWYQQALGQGPQFIFQYYREEENGRGNFPPRFSGLQFPNYSSELNVNALELDDSALYLCASSPRQGAGAKNIQYFGAGTRLSVL.

Of note for this clone: Other nucleotide sequences from this sample produce the same CDR3. The chain is built from TRBV30 and TRBJ2-7; 10 bases line up with TRBD1. Germline values: CDR1 GTSNPN, CDR2 SVGIG (reference sequence). The V and J ends lost 2 bases and 4 bases, in that order; junction bases with no gene match: 5. CDR3 length equals 14 residues. CDR3 protein: CAWSPGTGDYEQYF. The CDR3 region has the DNA TGTGCCTGGAGTCCCGGGACAGGGGATTACGAGCAGTACTTC.

V is TRBV18 and J is TRBJ2-7; 11 bases fit TRBD2. V lost 3 bases, J lost 2 bases, and 9 bases stayed unmatched. Germline V gives CDR1 KGHSH, CDR2 LQKENI. The CDR3 sequence is 17 residues long. The CDR3 sequence: CASSPRLTSGNTYEQYF. The CDR3 nucleotides read TGTGCCAGCTCACCTCGGTTGACTAGCGGGAATACCTACGAGCAGTACTTC.

The chain has TRBV18 and TRBJ2-1, with TRBD2 identical over 10 bases. CDR1 and CDR2 (germline): KGHSH, LQKENI. The CDR3 has 16 amino acids. V gave up 4 bases and J gave up 2 bases; unmatched junction bases: 5. This CDR3 reads CASSLLSGRTYNEQFF. CDR3 DNA sequence: TGTGCCAGCTCACTTCTTAGCGGGAGGACCTACAATGAGCAGTTCTTC.

This clone was detected only once. The chain combines TRBV7-6 with TRBJ1-1; possible D gene TRBD1, 5 bases. This CDR3 contains 15 residues. Germline loops: CDR1 SGHVS, CDR2 FNYEAQ. The germline V and J ends were trimmed by 3 bases and 2 bases, with 13 bases remaining between them. CDR3 loop: CASSFGTQINTEAFF. CDR3 sequence (DNA): TGTGCCAGCAGCTTCGGGACTCAGATAAACACTGAAGCTTTCTTT.

This sequence joins TRBV28 and TRBJ1-4; no clear D. The CDR3 is 15 residues long. The germline gives CDR1 MDHEN, CDR2 SYDVKM. Trimming took 3 bases from V and 4 from J, leaving 12 bases between them. In DNA form, the CDR3 reads TGTGCCAGCAGTTTTCGGAGGAGGTTTAATGAAAAACTGTTTTTT. Translation gives CASSFRRRFNEKLFF. Looking up the rest from reference TRBV28 and TRBJ1-4 gives the full variable domain: DVKVTQSSRYLVKRTGEKVFLECVQDMDHENMFWYRQDPGLGLRLIYFSYDVKMKEKGDIPEGYSVSREKKERFSLILESASTNQTSMYLCASSFRRRFNEKLFFGSGTQLSVL.

This chain connects TRBV28 to TRBJ2-6; D possibly corresponds to TRBD2 (6 bases). V was clipped by 6 bases and J by 0 bases, with 24 bases between them. Per germline, CDR1 MDHEN and CDR2 SYDVKM. CDR3 length equals 20 residues. The CDR3 nucleotides read TGTGCCAGCAGACCGACCCAGGGACGCGCGACTAGCTCTGGGGCCAACGTCCTGACTTTC. Translation gives CASRPTQGRATSSGANVLTF. The full variable domain, rest sourced from reference TRBV28 and TRBJ2-6, is DVKVTQSSRYLVKRTGEKVFLECVQDMDHENMFWYRQDPGLGLRLIYFSYDVKMKEKGDIPEGYSVSREKKERFSLILESASTNQTSMYLCASRPTQGRATSSGANVLTFGAGSRLTVL.

The gene calls are TRBV6-4 and TRBJ1-4; possible D gene TRBD1, 6 bases. The CDR3 contains 15 residues. V was clipped by 5 bases and J by 1 base, with 11 bases between them. Germline V gives CDR1 MRHNA, CDR2 SNTAGT. The CDR3 coding sequence is TGTGCCAGCAGTCAACAGGGAAGAACTAATGAAAAACTGTTTTTT. Translated: CASSQQGRTNEKLFF.

The CDR3 protein is CASSRGGGLAEQYF. CDR3 in DNA: TGTGCCAGCAGCCGTGGGGGGGGGCTGGCCGAGCAGTACTTC. This chain joins TRBV7-2 and TRBJ2-7; TRBD2 is a possible D gene (7 bases). Per germline, CDR1 SGHTA and CDR2 FQGNSA. The V gene lost 5 bases and the J gene lost 6 bases, with 17 bases spanning the gap. The CDR3 has 14 residues.

CDR3 in DNA: TGTGCCAGCAACAGAAGGAGGGGGCAAGCTACTGAAGCTTTCTTT. Translated, it gives CASNRRRGQATEAFF. J is TRBJ1-1 and V is TRBV6-6, with 7 positions matching TRBD1. The CDR3 covers 15 residues. V shed 7 bases and J 5 bases; nucleotides not matched to a gene: 13. CDR1 is MNHNY and CDR2 is SVGAGI in the germline V gene (reference sequence).

This clone was counted only a few times. The chain couples TRBV11-2 to TRBJ2-5; TRBD2 aligns across 11 bases. Germline lookup yields CDR1 SGHAT and CDR2 FQNNGV. CDR3 length equals 19 residues. V lost 7 bases, J lost 4 bases, and 20 bases stayed unmatched. DNA of the CDR3: TGTGCCAGCAAACCAAACCCTAGGGGACTAGCGGTTGCGGGAGAGACCCAGTACTTC. Its protein product is CASKPNPRGLAVAGETQYF. Looking up the rest from reference TRBV11-2 and TRBJ2-5 gives the full variable domain: EAGVAQSPRYKIIEKRQSVAFWCNPISGHATLYWYQQILGQGPKLLIQFQNNGVVDDSQLPKDRFSAERLKGVDSTLKIQPAKLEDSAVYLCASKPNPRGLAVAGETQYFGPGTRLLVL.

The V call is TRBV15, the J call TRBJ2-3, with TRBD2 matching over 7 bases. The CDR3 spans 14 residues. Germline V gives CDR1 LNHNV, CDR2 YYDKDF (reference sequence). CDR3 bases: TGTGCAGCGGGGCGGGGCCCCCGCGGGGGTACGCAGTATTTT. Its protein product is CAAGRGPRGGTQYF. Drawing the rest from reference TRBV15 and TRBJ2-3, the complete variable domain is DAMVIQNPRYQVTQFGKPVTLSCSQTLNHNVMYWYQQKSSQAPKLLFHYYDKDFNNEADTPDNFQSRRPNTSFCFLDIRSPGLGDTAMYLCAAGRGPRGGTQYFGPGTRLTVL.

The chain links TRBV11-2 to TRBJ2-1, with 11 nucleotides matching TRBD2. Per germline, CDR1 SGHAT and CDR2 FQNNGV. This CDR3 contains 16 residues. V lost 1 base, J lost 10 bases, and 9 bases stayed unmatched. Here the CDR3 DNA reads TGTGCCAGCAGCTTAGCACTAGCGGGAGTACAGCGGGAGCAGTTCTTC. Its translation: CASSLALAGVQREQFF.

The chain employs TRBV28 and TRBJ1-5; D unclear. Trimming cost V 3 bases and J 7 bases, with 7 bases left between them. The length of the CDR3 is 12 residues. Germline V CDR1 and CDR2: MDHEN, SYDVKM. CDR3 protein: CASSFNSQPQHF. CDR3 bases: TGTGCCAGCAGTTTTAACAGCCAGCCCCAGCATTTT.

This clone was seen just once. The chain links TRBV4-3 to TRBJ2-1; a possible D gene is TRBD1 (6 bases). Per germline, CDR1 LGHNA and CDR2 YSLEER. The CDR3 has 15 amino acids. Between the trimmed V and J ends, which lost 0 bases and 2 bases, there was a span of 8 bases. CDR3 residues: CASSQDRDTYNEQFF. The CDR3 DNA is TGCGCCAGCAGCCAAGACCGGGACACCTACAATGAGCAGTTCTTC.

The J gene is TRBJ1-2, the V gene TRBV6-5; D call uncertain. Trimming pared 5 bases from V and 7 bases from J, leaving 17 bases between. The CDR3 contains 14 residues. Germline V gene data show CDR1 as MNHEY and CDR2 as SVGAGI. The CDR3 loop is CASSQDPLSGGYTF. The CDR3 coding sequence is TGTGCCAGCAGTCAAGACCCACTGAGCGGTGGCTACACCTTC.

The genes are TRBV28 and TRBJ1-4, with 8 positions matching TRBD1. The CDR3 contains 17 residues. CDR1 is MDHEN, CDR2 SYDVKM, per germline. J was trimmed by 1 base and V by 7 bases; bases with no gene match: 11. The CDR3 is CASTFGYRGVTNEKLFF. In nucleotides, the CDR3 is TGTGCCAGCACCTTTGGGTACAGGGGGGTAACTAATGAAAAACTGTTTTTT. The entire variable domain, with the rest obtained from reference TRBV28 and TRBJ1-4, is as follows: DVKVTQSSRYLVKRTGEKVFLECVQDMDHENMFWYRQDPGLGLRLIYFSYDVKMKEKGDIPEGYSVSREKKERFSLILESASTNQTSMYLCASTFGYRGVTNEKLFFGSGTQLSVL.